This TCR beta chain was retrieved from a study of T cells in localized non-small cell lung cancer (dated by TCRdb to the early 2020s). With regard to the full study: The study examined T cell repertoires in approximately 240 patients with early-stage NSCLC and compared tumors with uninvolved tumor-adjacent lungs. The cohort was made up of approximately 250 treatment-naive NSCLC patients whose localized lung tumors had been resected. The mean age of the NSCLC patients was about 62 years, with roughly 120 men and 85 to 110 women.

TCR beta CDR3 regions were sequenced from DNA using the immunoSEQ Assay. Per the source publication's procedure: To compute T cell density, TCR beta template counts were normalized to usable DNA, which was estimated by amplifying housekeeping genes. The preseqR package was used to estimate richness by extrapolating to 400,000 templates for PBMC samples and to 120,000 templates for tissue samples. Clonality was calculated as one minus Pielou's evenness. To identify tissue-enriched TCRs, differential abundance testing was run on productive amino-acid clonotypes with a minimum total count of 5 and an alpha of 0.1. The Jaccard Index and the Morisita Overlap Index were used to measure repertoire overlap between compartments. GLIPH clustered TCR beta CDR3s with public tetramer-defined viral CDR3s; viral motifs required at least three viral sequences plus V-gene enrichment. TCRdb holds this immuneACCESS table with in-frame rearrangements only. Some clones are missing; in checked studies, unresolved V genes explain under half, and the rest has no known cause. The DNA was the basis for D and trimming; V, J and clone size are from that table. The sample table shows 78,000 or so clones, and roughly 81% are seen once. The ten largest clones add up to approximately 2.5% of the sample.

V is reduced by 0 bases and J by 3 bases, leaving a spacing of 12 bases between them. CDR1 and CDR2 (SGHNT, YYREEE) derive from the germline V gene (reference sequence). Taken from cysteine to phenylalanine, the CDR3 has 16 residues. CDR3 DNA is the only sequence kept; it has 48 bases, read in frame from the first base. Comment on this clone: Its antigen is currently not known. There are no base qualities to consult, and no much larger clone falls within one base.

At diagnosis, tumor, uninvolved tumor-adjacent lung and peripheral blood were collected and then preserved as a mix of FFPE and fresh-frozen material. For TCR repertoire profiling, blood samples were analyzed as peripheral blood mononuclear cells. What the study reported, not specific to this receptor: A median of approximately 62 of the top 100 tumor clones turned up in the paired uninvolved adjacent lung, and under 30 of those clones also ranked among the top 100 of that same adjacent lung. Higher T cell density in blood was associated with longer overall survival, whereas higher clonality in adjacent lung was associated with shorter survival. Because multi-region sequencing of the tumors was not done, intratumor heterogeneity could not be ruled out. Because the study design was exploratory, TCR variables were selected using unadjusted p-values without false-discovery rate correction. Uninvolved tumor-adjacent lung showed the highest T cell clonality, higher than tumor, which suggests more focused antigenic responses in the uninvolved tumor-adjacent lung.

The V and J genes are TRBV5-4 and TRBJ2-2, with the D gene call left open. This sample comprised peripheral blood, obtained before any cancer treatment. The sequence was obtained from a man aged 35 to 69 with stage I lung adenocarcinoma. The CDR3 is CASSLVVTQDTGELFF. The DNA reads TGTGCCAGCAGCTTGGTGGTGACACAAGACACCGGGGAGCTGTTTTTT.